This entry concerns a single TCR beta chain. This sample is part of a study of T-cell reconstitution after alpha-beta-depleted transplantation in children. Trimming removed 5 bases at V and 3 bases at J, with 10 bases between. This CDR3 contains 12 residues. Germline assignment: CDR1 GTSNPN and CDR2 SVGIG (reference sequence). During its preparation, the TCRbeta library received unique molecular identifiers. TCRdb re-derived calls from the PCR reads in MiXCR, one entry per CDR3 protein. Here the sample spans some 500,000 distinct CDR3 sequences, roughly 33% being singletons. Sequencing used PBMCs from the stem cell graft donor, obtained from the stem cell graft. The chain carries TRBV30 and TRBJ1-1; D uncertain. The TCR sequence derives from a human donor who donated a stem cell graft to a child with aplastic anemia. In nucleotides, the CDR3 is TGTGCCTGGGGGCGGCTCCACACTGAAGCTTTCTTT. This translates into CAWGRLHTEAFF.